This is a list of T cell receptor beta chains from one sample in a study of CXCR3-negative and CXCR3-positive naive CD8 T cells. TCRdb re-analyzed the 5' RACE reads; it lists each CDR3 protein once, without DNA. The sample's table shows 110,000 or so distinct CDR3 sequences. The sample was naive CXCR3+ CD8+ T cells from blood. Receptors originate from a human donor in good health. Some clones in this sample may be carry-over from other donors' samples. Both conserved end residues are part of each CDR3. A row's size may be missing; if present it is once, few, many or a size class.

V gene	J gene	clone size	CDR3 protein
TRBV5-1	TRBJ2-1	-	CASSQGQGQGEQSF
TRBV7-9	TRBJ2-1	-	CASSFPQGTEQFF
TRBV2	TRBJ2-1	-	CASSESLAAVDEQFF
TRBV28	TRBJ2-3	-	CASSRGQDTDTQYF
TRBV11-2	TRBJ2-1	-	CASSLAASGDSYNEQFF
TRBV5-5	TRBJ2-3	-	CASSLARASTDTQYF
TRBV7-8	TRBJ2-7	-	CASSLVLPSYEQYF
TRBV6-6	TRBJ2-5	-	CASSYTRQMETQYF
TRBV29-1	TRBJ2-2	-	CSVEGLNTGELFF
TRBV14	TRBJ2-7	-	CASSQLAGVAHEQYF
TRBV12-3/TRBV12-4	TRBJ1-4	-	CASSFDRFGEKLFF
TRBV11-3	TRBJ1-5	-	CASSIETGRRQPQHF
TRBV28	TRBJ2-7	-	CASSDLQGTYEQYF
TRBV27	TRBJ2-7	-	CASSPTGGYFYEQYF
TRBV7-9	TRBJ2-6	-	CASSLGRGSSGANVLTF
TRBV7-3	TRBJ2-1	-	CASSLTGLVNEQFF
TRBV19	TRBJ2-1	-	CASSIGTTGVEQFF
TRBV19	TRBJ2-1	-	CASSKGGGANEQFF
TRBV20-1	TRBJ1-2	-	CSARVTDWVDGYTF
TRBV28	TRBJ2-3	-	CASSRVIGVVTDTQYF
TRBV12-3/TRBV12-4	TRBJ2-1	-	CASSSLAGEQFF
TRBV20-1	TRBJ2-7	-	CSAPGTYEQYF
TRBV28	TRBJ2-7	-	CASSLSTASRYPTYEQYF
TRBV4-3	TRBJ1-4	-	CASSRDRGLIEKLFF
TRBV21-1	TRBJ2-2	-	CASSKEISARNTGELFF
TRBV28	TRBJ1-2	-	CASSPGVGGRYTF
TRBV18	TRBJ1-2	-	CASSPGTGPYGYTF
TRBV29-1	TRBJ2-5	-	CSVETDRQYQETQYF
TRBV2	TRBJ1-2	-	CAINRGNGGYGYTF
TRBV2	TRBJ2-2	-	CASSEIWDYLYTGELFF
TRBV7-6	TRBJ2-5	-	CASSLGAGAGETQYF
TRBV7-8	TRBJ2-7	-	CASSPRKGGGGRVYEQYF
TRBV29-1	TRBJ2-5	-	CSVGQNGLSGVPQETQYF
TRBV7-3	TRBJ1-2	-	CASSLTDGGGYTF
TRBV12-3/TRBV12-4	TRBJ2-7	medium-sized	CASSFSYEQYF
TRBV3-1	TRBJ2-7	-	CASSQGTGIPYEQYF
TRBV29-1	TRBJ2-7	-	CSARLPSGSGLYEQYF